This T cell receptor (beta chain) was sequenced in a study of cytomegalovirus exposure and HLA in healthy donors. As concerns this clone: Its antigen remains unidentified.

Germline CDR1 MGHRA, CDR2 YSYEKL. Trimming removed 3 bases from V and 8 bases from J; junction bases left unmatched: 9. The CDR3 covers 16 residues. PCR primers comprised 60 Vbeta and 13 Jbeta primers. Sequenced by immunoSEQ multiplex PCR; TCRdb stores in-frame clones only, minus some. The repertoire shows around 40,000 clones; the top ten hold roughly 6.4%. General study points: Whilst most TCR sequences proved rare, a subset of public TCRs occurred across many donors. The authors enumerated around 150 TCR beta chains as linked to cytomegalovirus. Reportedly, cytomegalovirus status was diagnosed with high sensitivity and specificity.

Sample: PBMCs. The chain uses TRBV4-1 and TRBJ2-4, with TRBD1 identical over 11 bases. This clonotype was obtained from a human donor in good health. CDR3 DNA: TGCGCCAGCAGCCAGGACTGGACAGGGGGCGCGGACATTCAGTACTTC. It translates to CASSQDWTGGADIQYF.